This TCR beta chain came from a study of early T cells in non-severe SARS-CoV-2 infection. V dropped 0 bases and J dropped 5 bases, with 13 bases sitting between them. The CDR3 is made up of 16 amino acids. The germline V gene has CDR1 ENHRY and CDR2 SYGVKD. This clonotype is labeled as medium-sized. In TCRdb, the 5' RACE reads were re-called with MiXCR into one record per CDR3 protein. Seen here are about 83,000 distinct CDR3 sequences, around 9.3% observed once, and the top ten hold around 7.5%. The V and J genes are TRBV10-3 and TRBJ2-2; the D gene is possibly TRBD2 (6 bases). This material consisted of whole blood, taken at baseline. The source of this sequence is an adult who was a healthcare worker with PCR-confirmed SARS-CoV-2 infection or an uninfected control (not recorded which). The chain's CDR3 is CAISESGGSGTGELFF. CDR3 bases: TGTGCCATCAGTGAGTCCGGAGGGTCGGGAACCGGGGAGCTGTTTTTT.